The source of this T cell receptor beta chain is a study of blood T cell repertoires in COVID-19 (dated by TCRdb to 2020 to 2021). Looking at the study overall: For ImmuneRACE Cohort 3, a participant was defined as recovered based on two consecutive negative NP/OP PCR tests, clearance by a healthcare professional, or resolution of symptoms. The dataset comprised deeply sampled blood TCRbeta repertoires from subjects exposed to, actively infected with, or recovered from COVID-19. The samples were drawn from the first 160 participants of the ongoing ImmuneRACE study and from 1,254 subjects provided by 6 global collaborators. The repertoires were released in a freely available public database meant as a resource for research on the immune response to SARS-CoV-2. Samples covering the acute and convalescent phases of COVID-19 were provided by collaborators in the United States, Italy and Spain. HLA class I and class II types, where available, came from metadata supplied by the sample provider rather than from assay-based typing. Sample metadata almost always included a de-identified subject ID, COVID-19 status, age in years and sex. The material from the prospective study consisted of cDNA or gDNA derived from T cells, B-cell-depleted T cells, or PBMCs.

In the prospective study, participants were about 18 to 95 years old, resided in about two dozen geographic areas of the United States, and were enrolled through a virtual design. Cohort assignment in the prospective study relied on participant-reported clinical history from a screening survey and a study questionnaire. Mobile phlebotomists in the prospective study collected whole blood, serum and a nasopharyngeal or oropharyngeal swab from every participant. Additional blood draws and questionnaires over an approximately 2-month period could optionally be provided by prospective study participants. Prospective study blood samples were shipped either frozen or at room temperature before DNA extraction. What the authors observed across the whole study: Clinical and demographic metadata were provided uncurated, with the amount varying by source and participant.

TCRbeta CDR3 regions were amplified from genomic DNA by means of the immunoSEQ Assay, a bias-controlled multiplex PCR. Per the original workflow: Within the assay, amplification of reference gene primers was used to estimate how many nucleated cells each sample contained. To quantify the absolute abundance of each unique TCRbeta CDR3 rearrangement, sequence reads were collapsed and filtered. For each sample, productive Simpson clonality was calculated by taking the square root of Simpson's diversity index across productive rearrangements. TCRdb obtained this table from immuneACCESS and retained in-frame rearrangements with V and J assigned. These tables miss some clones; where compared with another copy, unresolved V genes account for less than half of the shortfall, and the remainder is unexplained. V and J calls and clone size come straight from that table; D and trimming were deduced from the DNA. The sample table contains about 360,000 clones; only one count was recorded for 70% to 90% of them. About 2.1% of the sample comes from the top ten.

The CDR3 runs 13 amino acids, cysteine and phenylalanine included. Solely the CDR3 DNA is kept, with 39 bases framed from the first base. CDR1 and CDR2 (SNHLY, FYNNEI) derive from the germline V gene. Deletion took 6 bases off V and 7 bases off J, with a span of 13 bases between the germline ends. As regards this clone: Its antigen has not been determined. No base-level quality is on record; no much larger clone is a single base apart.

This sequence was found in a middle-aged man in a cohort exposed to, infected with or recovered from COVID-19 (not recorded which). Sequencing used PBMCs or T cells enriched from blood (not recorded which). The chain is assembled from TRBV2 and TRBJ1-5; possibly the D gene is TRBD1, per 5 matching bases. The encoded CDR3 is CASRGTGEQPQHF. The sequenced DNA is TGTGCCAGCAGGGGGACTGGGGAGCAGCCCCAGCATTTT.